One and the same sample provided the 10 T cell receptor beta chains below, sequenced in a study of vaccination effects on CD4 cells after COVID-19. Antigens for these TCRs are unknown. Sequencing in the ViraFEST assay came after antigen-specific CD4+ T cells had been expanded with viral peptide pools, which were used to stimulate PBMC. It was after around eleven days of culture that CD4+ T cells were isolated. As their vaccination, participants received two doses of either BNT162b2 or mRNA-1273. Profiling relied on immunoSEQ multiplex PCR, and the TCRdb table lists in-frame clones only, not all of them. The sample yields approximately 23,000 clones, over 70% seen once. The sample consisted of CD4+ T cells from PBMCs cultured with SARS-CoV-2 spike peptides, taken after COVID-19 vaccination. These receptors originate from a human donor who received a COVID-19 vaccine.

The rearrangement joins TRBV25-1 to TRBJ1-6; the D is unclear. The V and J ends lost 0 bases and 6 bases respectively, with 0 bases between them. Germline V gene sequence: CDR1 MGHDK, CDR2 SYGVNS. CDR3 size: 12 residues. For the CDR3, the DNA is TGTGCCAGCAGTGAATATAATTCACCCCTCCACTTT. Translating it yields CASSEYNSPLHF.

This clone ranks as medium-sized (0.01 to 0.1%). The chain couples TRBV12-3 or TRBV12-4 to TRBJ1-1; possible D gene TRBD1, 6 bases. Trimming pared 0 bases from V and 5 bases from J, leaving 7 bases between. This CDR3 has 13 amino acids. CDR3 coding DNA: TGTGCCAGCAGTTTAGCGAGGGGGACTGAAGCTTTCTTT. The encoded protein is CASSLARGTEAFF.

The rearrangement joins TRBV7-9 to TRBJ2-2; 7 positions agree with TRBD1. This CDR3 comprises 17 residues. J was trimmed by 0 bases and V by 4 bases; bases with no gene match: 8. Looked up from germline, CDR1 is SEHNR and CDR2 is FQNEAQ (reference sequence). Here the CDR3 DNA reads TGTGCCAGCAGCTCTCCGGGACAGAGAACGAACACCGGGGAGCTGTTTTTT. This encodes CASSSPGQRTNTGELFF.

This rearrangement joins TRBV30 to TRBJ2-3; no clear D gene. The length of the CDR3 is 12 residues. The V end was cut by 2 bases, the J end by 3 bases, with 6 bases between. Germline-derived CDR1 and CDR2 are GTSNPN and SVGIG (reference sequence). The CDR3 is CAWSLLTDTQYF. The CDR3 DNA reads TGTGCCTGGAGTCTACTGACAGATACGCAGTATTTT.

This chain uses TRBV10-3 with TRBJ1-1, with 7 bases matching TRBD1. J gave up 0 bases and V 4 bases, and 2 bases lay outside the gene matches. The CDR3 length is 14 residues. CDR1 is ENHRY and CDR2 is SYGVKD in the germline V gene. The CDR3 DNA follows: TGTGCCATCAGTGCGGGACAGTTGAACACTGAAGCTTTCTTT. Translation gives CAISAGQLNTEAFF.

The chain's CDR3 is CASSQTTGSRGTQYF. CDR3 DNA: TGTGCCAGCAGCCAGACGACAGGCTCAAGAGGGACCCAGTACTTC. This sequence joins TRBV7-7 and TRBJ2-5, with D possibly being TRBD1 (6 bases). This CDR3 spans 15 amino acids. The V end was cut by 5 bases, the J end by 7 bases, with 20 bases between. Germline lookup yields CDR1 SSHAT and CDR2 FNYEAQ (reference sequence).

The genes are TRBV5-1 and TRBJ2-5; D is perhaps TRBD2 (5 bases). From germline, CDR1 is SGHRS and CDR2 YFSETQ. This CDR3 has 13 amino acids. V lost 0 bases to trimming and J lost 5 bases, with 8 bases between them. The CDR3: CASSLGTRETQYF. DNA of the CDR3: TGCGCCAGCAGCTTGGGGACTCGGGAGACCCAGTACTTC.

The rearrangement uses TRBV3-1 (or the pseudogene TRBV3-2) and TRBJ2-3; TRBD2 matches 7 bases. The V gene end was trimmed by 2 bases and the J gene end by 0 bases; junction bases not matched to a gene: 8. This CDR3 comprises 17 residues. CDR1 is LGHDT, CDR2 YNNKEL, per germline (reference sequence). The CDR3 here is CASSQSKRGHSTDTQYF. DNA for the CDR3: TGTGCCAGCAGCCAAAGCAAGCGGGGTCATAGCACAGATACGCAGTATTTT.

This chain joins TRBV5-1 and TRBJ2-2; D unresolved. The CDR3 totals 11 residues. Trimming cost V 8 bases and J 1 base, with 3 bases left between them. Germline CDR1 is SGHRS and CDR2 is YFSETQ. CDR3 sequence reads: CASQNTGELFF. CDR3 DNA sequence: TGCGCCAGTCAGAACACCGGGGAGCTGTTTTTT.

Here the CDR3 DNA reads TGTGCCAGCAGCCCCAGGGACAGGGATCCCTACGAGCAGTACTTC. This codes for CASSPRDRDPYEQYF. The V and J genes are TRBV11-1 and TRBJ2-7; 9 bases are a match to TRBD1. CDR3 size: 15 residues. Trimming cost V 5 bases and J 2 bases; bases outside gene matches: 7. Germline assignment: CDR1 SGHAT and CDR2 FQDESV (reference sequence). Together with reference TRBV11-1 and TRBJ2-7, the CDR3 gives the full variable domain: EAEVAQSPRYKITEKSQAVAFWCDPISGHATLYWYRQILGQGPELLVQFQDESVVDDSQLPKDRFSAERLKGVDSTLKIQPAELGDSAMYLCASSPRDRDPYEQYFGPGTRLTVT.